This TCR beta chain was documented in a study of blood T cell repertoires in COVID-19. The overall study: The United States, Italy and Spain supplied acute and convalescent COVID-19 samples. From T cells, B-cell-depleted T cells, or PBMCs came the material, which was cDNA or gDNA.

V was pared by 4 bases and J by 3 bases, with 6 bases between. The CDR3 runs 12 residues. Germline loops: CDR1 SQVTM, CDR2 ANQGSEA. This clone was observed a single time. Study processing details: Nucleated cell number was recorded as an estimate derived from reference gene primer amplification. Assay used: immunoSEQ multiplex PCR; TCRdb lists only in-frame clones, some missing. V, J and clone size are those of that table, while D and trimming were read from the DNA. The sample consists of around 84,000 clones, more than 85% of them appearing once. The chain uses TRBV29-1 and TRBJ1-4; no clear D. The sequenced material came from peripheral blood. The TCR sequence derives from an elderly man with active or convalescent COVID-19. The CDR3 sequence is CSVVVANEKLFF. The CDR3 nucleotides read TGCAGCGTTGTAGTAGCTAATGAAAAACTGTTTTTT.